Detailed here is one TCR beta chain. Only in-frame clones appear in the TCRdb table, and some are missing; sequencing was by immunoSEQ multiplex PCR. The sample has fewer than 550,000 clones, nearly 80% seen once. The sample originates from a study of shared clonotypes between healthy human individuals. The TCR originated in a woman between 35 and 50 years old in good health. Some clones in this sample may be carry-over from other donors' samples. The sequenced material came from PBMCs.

The CDR3 DNA sequence: TGTGCCAGCAGCGTAAGAGCGGGAGATTTCAATGAGCAGTTCTTC. Encoded protein: CASSVRAGDFNEQFF. The chain links TRBV9 to TRBJ2-1; 8 bases are a match to TRBD2. With V trimmed by 1 base and J by 6 bases, 6 bases remained unmatched. The V gene's germline CDR1 is SGDLS and CDR2 YYNGEE. The CDR3 spans 15 residues. The full variable domain, completed using reference TRBV9 and TRBJ2-1, is DSGVTQTPKHLITATGQRVTLRCSPRSGDLSVYWYQQSLDQGLQFLIQYYNGEERAKGNILERFSAQQFPDLHSELNLSSLELGDSALYFCASSVRAGDFNEQFFGPGTRLTVL.